The TCR beta chain under discussion was sequenced for a study of shared T cell receptors in the human thymus. The CDR3 extends over 15 amino acids. CDR1 SGHTS and CDR2 YDEGEE come from the germline V gene. Trimming cost V 3 bases and J 2 bases, with 13 bases left between them. Data came from immunoSEQ multiplex PCR; TCRdb stores just in-frame clones and leaves some out. The table shows roughly 710,000 clones, with 70% to 90% occurring only once. This same sample was also taken into another study, of human thymus T cells. As reported in that work: Immunologically healthy infants in Finland undergoing congenital heart defect surgery were the donors. It was from resections taken during corrective heart surgery that the thymus tissue came. Thymic and blood repertoires appeared to carry a bias in their V and J gene usage. Thymic repertoires from unrelated individuals overlapped highly, related research reported.

The sequence was obtained from a girl less than two years old with a congenital heart defect. The chain has TRBV5-8 and TRBJ2-3; D remains ambiguous. Material: thymocytes. As DNA, the CDR3 is TGTGCCAGCAGCTACCCCGTGGAGATCACAGATACGCAGTATTTT. Translating it yields CASSYPVEITDTQYF.